A selection of T cell receptor beta chains follows, all from one sample in a study of shared clonotypes between healthy human individuals. Sequencing used immunoSEQ multiplex PCR; TCRdb keeps in-frame clones, though not all of them. The sample contains a few hundred thousand clones, 70% to 80% of which appear only once. The source material was PBMCs. These receptors came from a woman between 40 and 50 years old in good health. Some clones in this sample may be carry-over from other donors' samples. The CDR3 runs from the conserved cysteine through the conserved F or W. The order of the fields is CDR3 protein, V gene.

CDR3 protein: CASSSLYEQYF; V gene: TRBV28
CDR3 protein: CASSMGRGGGQPQHF; V gene: TRBV19
CDR3 protein: CAISERGTGGYEQYF; V gene: TRBV10-3
CDR3 protein: CASSLASGREIGQYF; V gene: TRBV7-2
CDR3 protein: CASSPPLRGPNEQFF; V gene: TRBV4-1
CDR3 protein: CASSPGTGGYTYGYTF; V gene: TRBV19
CDR3 protein: CASSLLGVPYEQYF; V gene: TRBV27
CDR3 protein: CASSPRAGNTIYF; V gene: TRBV6-5
CDR3 protein: CASSLAGSHNEQFF; V gene: TRBV5-1
CDR3 protein: CASMSSTSQGRKLFF; V gene: TRBV6-5
CDR3 protein: CASRSLAGGVYEQYF; V gene: TRBV2
CDR3 protein: CASSEGRGSTDTQYF; V gene: TRBV10-1
CDR3 protein: CASSPSPLEMNTEAFF; V gene: TRBV18
CDR3 protein: CASSLATNFLAKNIQYF; V gene: TRBV7-2
CDR3 protein: CASSPFGGLDTQYF; V gene: TRBV18
CDR3 protein: CAWQQGEGYEQYF; V gene: TRBV30
CDR3 protein: CASSLGGSETEAFF; V gene: TRBV28
CDR3 protein: CAWSRTSGSYDEQFF; V gene: TRBV30
CDR3 protein: CASSFGPYYGYTF; V gene: TRBV7-9
CDR3 protein: CASSVESGLSYEQYF; V gene: TRBV9
CDR3 protein: CAWSPAEGTQYF; V gene: TRBV30
CDR3 protein: CASSEGTDTQYF; V gene: TRBV2
CDR3 protein: CASSLESTDTQYF; V gene: TRBV5-5
CDR3 protein: CASRTGEASYEQYF; V gene: TRBV5-1
CDR3 protein: CASSYLDQPQHF; V gene: TRBV7-6
CDR3 protein: CASSLAGGSDEQYF; V gene: TRBV7-6
CDR3 protein: CATSRSKGRTGSEKLFF; V gene: TRBV15
CDR3 protein: CAISEGRGDQPQHF; V gene: TRBV10-3
CDR3 protein: CASSLYQGPFTDTQYF; V gene: TRBV5-1
CDR3 protein: CASSPEGGENTIYF; V gene: TRBV5-1
CDR3 protein: CAFARDSYGYTF; V gene: TRBV5-6